The 25 T cell receptor beta chains listed next were all sequenced from one sample in a study of blood T cell repertoires in COVID-19 (dated by TCRdb to 2020 to 2021). Library prep was done by the immunoSEQ multiplex PCR assay. The source is immuneACCESS, and TCRdb retained only in-frame sequences with V and J called. Part of the clones is not carried over; for the studies checked, unresolved V genes explain less than half of this, and the remainder is unexplained. In this sample the table shows around 250,000 clones, 89% of which occur a single time. 0.85% to 1% of the sample is taken by the ten largest. Sequences were obtained from peripheral blood. The receptors originated from a woman in her forties who had recovered from COVID-19.

V gene TRBV27 combines with J gene TRBJ2-1; tentatively, D is TRBD1 (5 bases). The CDR3 sequence is 16 residues long. V lost 0 bases and J lost 4, with 13 bases in between. Germline V CDR1 and CDR2: MNHEY, SMNVEV (reference sequence). The CDR3 loop reads CASSLSGQGSYNEQFF. DNA for the CDR3: TGTGCCAGCAGTTTATCGGGGCAGGGATCATACAATGAGCAGTTCTTC.

This chain's CDR3 is CASSQVSGNEQFF. CDR3 sequence (DNA): TGCGCCAGCAGCCAAGTTTCGGGCAATGAGCAGTTCTTC. The chain employs TRBV4-1 and TRBJ2-1; the D is unclear. CDR1 and CDR2 (germline): MGHRA, YSYEKL. Trimming stripped 1 base from V and 6 bases from J, with 7 bases between. The CDR3 loop spans 13 amino acids.

The chain links TRBV25-1 to TRBJ2-7, with 10 bases identical to TRBD1. The CDR3 loop spans 14 amino acids. CDR1 is MGHDK, CDR2 SYGVNS, per germline. Trimming took 3 bases from V and 4 from J; bases not matched to a gene: 3. The CDR3 loop reads CASSEGGQGYEQYF. The CDR3 DNA follows: TGTGCCAGCAGTGAGGGGGGACAGGGGTACGAGCAGTACTTC.

The chain carries TRBV3-1 (or the pseudogene TRBV3-2) and TRBJ1-4; 10 bases are shared with TRBD1. J lost 3 bases, V lost 2 bases, and 6 bases had no gene match. Germline values: CDR1 LGHDT, CDR2 YNNKEL (reference sequence). The CDR3 sequence is 17 residues long. The CDR3 DNA is TGTGCCAGCAGCCAACACCGGGACAGGGGCTCTAATGAAAAACTGTTTTTT. Translated, it gives CASSQHRDRGSNEKLFF.

The chain recombines TRBV7-2 with TRBJ1-3; D gene uncertain. Per the germline V gene, CDR1 is SGHTA and CDR2 is FQGNSA. V lost 5 bases to trimming and J lost 2 bases, with 10 bases between them. This CDR3 comprises 14 residues. Written as DNA, the CDR3 is TGTGCCAGCAGCCCCCCCACAGCTGGAAACACCATATATTTT. It encodes CASSPPTAGNTIYF.

The V and J genes are TRBV11-2 and TRBJ2-5; 7 nucleotides match TRBD1. Germline values: CDR1 SGHAT, CDR2 FQNNGV. V lost 1 base to trimming and J lost 1 base; unmatched junction nucleotides: 3. The CDR3 loop spans 15 amino acids. This CDR3 reads CASSLGGTVQETQYF. DNA for the CDR3: TGTGCCAGCAGCTTAGGAGGGACAGTCCAAGAGACCCAGTACTTC. Based on the CDR3 plus reference TRBV11-2 and TRBJ2-5, the full variable domain is EAGVAQSPRYKIIEKRQSVAFWCNPISGHATLYWYQQILGQGPKLLIQFQNNGVVDDSQLPKDRFSAERLKGVDSTLKIQPAKLEDSAVYLCASSLGGTVQETQYFGPGTRLLVL.

The chain links TRBV27 to TRBJ2-3; D gene ambiguous. This CDR3 region has 12 residues. The ends were cut back, 3 bases at V and 4 bases at J, with 5 bases in the middle. Germline V gene lookup returns CDR1 MNHEY and CDR2 SMNVEV (reference sequence). The CDR3 here is CASSFQADTQYF. The CDR3 nucleotides are TGTGCCAGCAGTTTTCAGGCAGATACGCAGTATTTT.

The chain joins TRBV6-5 to TRBJ2-3; 8 bases map to TRBD2. The V and J ends lost 5 bases and 5 bases, in that order; junction bases with no gene match: 3. In germline, CDR1 is MNHEY, CDR2 SVGAGI. This CDR3 spans 13 amino acids. The CDR3 here is CASSITSGDTQYF. For the CDR3, the DNA is TGTGCCAGCAGTATCACTAGCGGAGATACGCAGTATTTT.

The gene calls are TRBV7-9 and TRBJ2-7; 13 nucleotides agree with TRBD2. Germline CDR1 is SEHNR and CDR2 is FQNEAQ (reference sequence). The CDR3 runs 13 residues. The V and J ends lost 10 bases and 3 bases, in that order; junction bases with no gene match: 3. The CDR3 reads CATGTSGIYEQYF. In DNA, the CDR3 is TGTGCCACCGGGACTAGCGGGATCTACGAGCAGTACTTC.

The CDR3 sequence: CASGGGRGQDTGELFF. Here the CDR3 DNA reads TGTGCCAGCGGGGGTGGCAGGGGGCAGGACACCGGGGAGCTGTTTTTT. V is TRBV2 and J is TRBJ2-2; TRBD1 agrees at 8 bases. Germline CDR1 SNHLY, CDR2 FYNNEI. The CDR3 is 16 residues long. With 8 bases clipped from V and 3 bases from J, the junction kept 11 bases outside the gene matches.

This clone was recorded only once. The V call is TRBV27, the J call TRBJ2-2; 16 bases map to TRBD2. This CDR3 is 22 amino acids long. Germline CDR1 MNHEY, CDR2 SMNVEV (reference sequence). Unmatched junction bases numbered 14, after V lost 0 bases and J lost 4 bases. This CDR3 is CASSLSPEAGLAGGGFTGELFF. The CDR3 DNA reads as TGTGCCAGCAGTTTATCCCCGGAGGCGGGACTAGCGGGAGGGGGATTCACCGGGGAGCTGTTTTTT.

The chain combines TRBV4-1 with TRBJ2-1; TRBD2 matches at 16 bases. Germline CDR1 is MGHRA and CDR2 is YSYEKL. The CDR3 spans 16 residues. Trimming at V came to 1 base and at J to 8 bases, leaving 2 bases not matched to a gene. The chain's CDR3 is CASSQAGTSGRDEQFF. The CDR3 bases are TGCGCCAGCAGCCAAGCCGGGACTAGCGGGAGGGATGAGCAGTTCTTC.

V is TRBV6-5 and J is TRBJ2-2; 9 nucleotides match TRBD1. This CDR3 is 15 amino acids long. V was clipped by 6 bases and J by 7 bases; unmatched bases: 9. The germline V gene has CDR1 MNHEY and CDR2 SVGAGI. The CDR3 here is CASSKAGTGSGELFF. DNA of the CDR3: TGTGCCAGCAGCAAGGCCGGGACAGGGAGCGGGGAGCTGTTTTTT.

This chain uses TRBV25-1 with TRBJ2-7, with D perhaps TRBD2 (6 bases). This CDR3 region has 15 residues. V was clipped by 3 bases and J by 2 bases, with 14 bases between them. Germline-derived CDR1 and CDR2 are MGHDK and SYGVNS. In nucleotides, the CDR3 is TGTGCCAGCAGTGATCTAGGGGAGGTCACCTACGAGCAGTACTTC. As protein: CASSDLGEVTYEQYF.

V is TRBV28 and J is TRBJ2-7, with D possibly being TRBD2 (5 bases). V lost 3 bases to trimming and J lost 4 bases, with 10 bases between them. The CDR3 runs 13 residues. CDR1 and CDR2 from the germline V gene are MDHEN and SYDVKM. The CDR3 DNA follows: TGTGCCAGCAGTTTTAGCGTCCCTTACGAGCAGTACTTC. Its protein is CASSFSVPYEQYF.

The genes are TRBV2 and TRBJ2-5; perhaps TRBD2 as D (7 bases). The CDR3 contains 13 residues. V lost 3 bases and J 4 bases, leaving 9 bases between the germline ends. Germline V gene data show CDR1 as SNHLY and CDR2 as FYNNEI. The CDR3 DNA follows: TGTGCCAGCAGTGATAGGGGGGGAGAGACCCAGTACTTC. It encodes CASSDRGGETQYF.

This chain links TRBV4-2 with TRBJ2-3, with unresolved D. The CDR3 covers 12 residues. V was clipped by 2 bases and J by 6 bases, with 6 bases between them. Germline CDR1 and CDR2: LGHNA and YNFKEQ. This CDR3 is CASSQNQDTQYF. For the CDR3, the DNA is TGTGCCAGCAGCCAAAATCAGGATACGCAGTATTTT.

CDR3 nucleotides: TGTGCCAGTAGTACAACCCGGGACAGAGCCCCCTATGGCTACACCTTC. This gives the protein CASSTTRDRAPYGYTF. The rearrangement uses TRBV19 and TRBJ1-2, with 7 bases identical to TRBD1. Germline V gene data show CDR1 as LNHDA and CDR2 as SQIVND (reference sequence). The CDR3 spans 16 residues. Losses at the gene ends were 4 bases for V and 4 bases for J; bases not matched to a gene: 12.

The J gene is TRBJ2-7, the V gene TRBV6-5, with 8 bases fitting TRBD2. Germline loops: CDR1 MNHEY, CDR2 SVGAGI. The CDR3 extends over 15 amino acids. V gave up 2 bases and J gave up 3 bases; unmatched junction bases: 6. The CDR3 loop reads CASSYESGGIYEQYF. The CDR3 nucleotides read TGTGCCAGCAGTTACGAGTCGGGAGGGATCTACGAGCAGTACTTC.

This clone was observed a single time. This chain joins TRBV5-6 and TRBJ2-1, with 7 nucleotides matching TRBD1. CDR1 and CDR2 from the germline V gene are SGHDT and YYEEEE. This CDR3 is 13 amino acids long. Trimming at V came to 4 bases and at J to 8 bases, leaving 6 bases not matched to a gene. CDR3 DNA sequence: TGTGCCAGCAGCCGAAACAGGGGCGATGAGCAGTTCTTC. Translation gives CASSRNRGDEQFF.

This rearrangement joins TRBV9 to TRBJ2-2; 9 nucleotides align to TRBD2. The CDR3 covers 15 residues. Trimming removed 3 bases from V and 7 bases from J; junction bases left unmatched: 7. In germline, CDR1 is SGDLS, CDR2 YYNGEE. As DNA, the CDR3 is TGTGCCAGCAGCGGCATAGCGGGAGTTATCGGGGAGCTGTTTTTT. Its protein is CASSGIAGVIGELFF. The full variable domain, rest sourced from reference TRBV9 and TRBJ2-2, is DSGVTQTPKHLITATGQRVTLRCSPRSGDLSVYWYQQSLDQGLQFLIQYYNGEERAKGNILERFSAQQFPDLHSELNLSSLELGDSALYFCASSGIAGVIGELFFGEGSRLTVL.

The chain couples TRBV7-8 to TRBJ2-1; 10 nucleotides line up with TRBD1. Germline V gene data show CDR1 as SGHVS and CDR2 as FQNEAQ. The length of the CDR3 is 16 residues. V shed 5 bases, J shed 7 bases, and the junction held 11 bases outside the gene matches. CDR3 protein: CASSPFGTGVGNEQFF. The DNA of the CDR3 is TGTGCCAGCAGCCCCTTTGGGACAGGGGTTGGGAATGAGCAGTTCTTC.

This rearrangement joins TRBV7-8 to TRBJ2-2, with D perhaps matching TRBD2 (5 bases). CDR1 SGHVS and CDR2 FQNEAQ come from the germline V gene. The CDR3 spans 16 residues. V was pared by 5 bases and J by 2 bases, with 15 bases between. The CDR3 spells CASSRERVVNTGELFF. CDR3 DNA sequence: TGTGCCAGCAGCCGAGAGAGGGTGGTAAACACCGGGGAGCTGTTTTTT.

This clone was seen a single time. V and J are TRBV19 and TRBJ1-2; the match to TRBD1 covers 8 bases. This CDR3 spans 11 amino acids. Trimming at V came to 6 bases and at J to 7 bases, leaving 1 base not matched to a gene. Germline CDR1 is LNHDA and CDR2 is SQIVND (reference sequence). CDR3 bases: TGTGCCAGTAGCAGGGGGCTTGGCTACACCTTC. This encodes CASSRGLGYTF.

V is TRBV28 and J is TRBJ2-7; TRBD1 aligns across 7 bases. The CDR3 consists of 13 residues. Germline CDR1 is MDHEN and CDR2 is SYDVKM. The J segment lost 3 bases and the V segment lost 6 bases, leaving 5 bases of the junction unmatched. CDR3 bases: TGTGCCAGCAGCCCACAGGGGATCTACGAGCAGTACTTC. It encodes CASSPQGIYEQYF. Full variable domain (rest looked up from reference TRBV28 and TRBJ2-7): DVKVTQSSRYLVKRTGEKVFLECVQDMDHENMFWYRQDPGLGLRLIYFSYDVKMKEKGDIPEGYSVSREKKERFSLILESASTNQTSMYLCASSPQGIYEQYFGPGTRLTVT.